This entry lists 9 T cell receptor beta chains sequenced from one sample in a study of blood T cell repertoires in COVID-19. Assay: immunoSEQ multiplex PCR; the TCRdb copy retains only in-frame clones and omits some. The sample comprises hundreds of thousands of clones, approximately 90% of which are singletons, and roughly 1.4% rests with the top ten. The sample was peripheral blood. The receptors derive from a woman in her thirties with active or convalescent COVID-19.

Only one count was recorded for this clone. This chain links TRBV7-9 with TRBJ2-2; TRBD2 matches 12 bases. The CDR3 is 19 amino acids. V dropped 2 bases and J dropped 0; count of bases not matched to a gene: 7. CDR1 SEHNR and CDR2 FQNEAQ come from the germline V gene (reference sequence). The CDR3 DNA sequence: TGTGCCAGCAGCTTAAGGGCTAGCGGGAGGGCTTCGAACACCGGGGAGCTGTTTTTT. This translates into CASSLRASGRASNTGELFF. Full variable domain (remainder filled in from reference TRBV7-9 and TRBJ2-2): DTGVSQNPRHKITKRGQNVTFRCDPISEHNRLYWYRQTLGQGPEFLTYFQNEAQLEKSRLLSDRFSAERPKGSFSTLEIQRTEQGDSAMYLCASSLRASGRASNTGELFFGEGSRLTVL.

This chain joins TRBV18 and TRBJ1-2, with D possibly being TRBD1 (6 bases). Germline V gives CDR1 KGHSH, CDR2 LQKENI. The CDR3 covers 13 residues. V was clipped by 7 bases and J by 8 bases, with 17 bases between them. The CDR3 sequence is CASFPDSERGYTF. The CDR3 DNA reads TGTGCCAGCTTCCCGGACAGTGAGAGAGGCTACACCTTC.

This clone appeared a single time. V usage is TRBV5-1 and J usage is TRBJ2-7, with 15 bases fitting TRBD2. Germline V lookup: CDR1 SGHRS, CDR2 YFSETQ. The trim removed 4 bases at V and 3 bases at J, leaving 11 bases unmatched. The CDR3 sequence is 18 residues long. CDR3 loop: CASSEHAGTSGGNYEQYF. The CDR3 nucleotides read TGCGCCAGCAGCGAACATGCCGGGACTAGCGGGGGGAACTACGAGCAGTACTTC.

The chain combines TRBV7-9 with TRBJ2-2, with a possible D match to TRBD1 (5 bases). The CDR3 has 13 amino acids. CDR1 SEHNR and CDR2 FQNEAQ come from the germline V gene (reference sequence). CDR3 nucleotide sequence: TGTGCGACAGCCGGGCTCTCCGACGGGGAGCTGTTTTTT. Translated, it gives CATAGLSDGELFF.

CDR3 residues: CASSEGQGGYEQYF. The CDR3 DNA reads as TGTGCCAGCTCAGAAGGACAGGGGGGCTACGAGCAGTACTTC. The chain links TRBV18 to TRBJ2-7, with TRBD1 identical over 10 bases. The CDR3 runs to 14 residues. V lost 5 bases, J lost 3 bases, and 4 bases stayed unmatched. CDR1 and CDR2 (germline): KGHSH, LQKENI.

The J gene is TRBJ1-2, the V gene TRBV3-1 (or the pseudogene TRBV3-2); D not resolved. The ends were cut back, 1 base at V and 6 bases at J, with 6 bases in the middle. The germline CDR1 and CDR2 sequences are LGHDT and YNNKEL (reference sequence). The CDR3 is 12 residues long. CDR3 coding DNA: TGTGCCAGCAGCCAAGGAGGCAATGGCTACACCTTC. This sequence encodes CASSQGGNGYTF.

The chain employs TRBV27 and TRBJ1-1; 10 bases align to TRBD1. The CDR3 runs to 11 residues. Germline CDR1 reads MNHEY; CDR2 reads SMNVEV (reference sequence). V shed 7 bases, J shed 10 bases, and the junction held 3 bases outside the gene matches. The CDR3 DNA reads as TGTGCCAGCACCCGGACAGGGGGAGCTTTCTTT. Its protein product is CASTRTGGAFF.

The chain employs TRBV6-2 or TRBV6-3 and TRBJ1-5; the D is unclear. The CDR3 covers 16 residues. Trimming took 6 bases from V and 1 from J, leaving 16 bases between them. The germline V gene encodes CDR1 MNHEY and CDR2 SVGEGT. The CDR3: CASSPLSRLSNQPQHF. The CDR3 DNA follows: TGTGCCAGCAGCCCTCTATCGAGGCTAAGCAATCAGCCCCAGCATTTT.

This sequence joins TRBV9 and TRBJ1-1; D possibly corresponds to TRBD1 (6 bases). Germline CDR1 reads SGDLS; CDR2 reads YYNGEE. With 0 bases removed from V and 3 bases from J, the gap between germline ends came to 6 bases. The CDR3 consists of 13 residues. The DNA for the CDR3 is TGTGCCAGCAGCGTAGACAGGGACACTGAAGCTTTCTTT. It is translated as CASSVDRDTEAFF.